This T cell receptor beta chain was identified in a study of Ad26.COV2.S vaccination and SARS-CoV-2 variants. Points from the study as a whole: Possible underestimation of total T cell responses by the TCR breadth and depth analyses was noted. The placebo group had lower spike-specific TCR breadth than the vaccine recipients did.

Treatment in this sample: 15 to 20 received Ad26.COV2.S at low or high dose, single or two shots; about 5 received placebo; per-sample allocation not given. Samples came from day 63 after the first vaccine or placebo injection. An Ad26 vector carrying the Wuhan-strain SARS-CoV-2 spike served as the vaccine. This clone was seen only once. Its antigen is not known. This table comes from immunoSEQ multiplex PCR, and its TCRdb copy is limited to in-frame clones, with some not included. Of under 250,000 clones listed, around nine tenths are singletons. Germline lookup yields CDR1 SNHLY and CDR2 FYNNEI. V was trimmed by 4 bases and J by 10 bases, leaving 14 bases between them. This CDR3 comprises 13 residues.

This chain links TRBV2 with TRBJ2-1; D may correspond to TRBD1 or TRBD2 (5 bases each). This clonotype originated in a person between 18 and 60 years old who received the Ad26.COV2.S COVID-19 vaccine or a placebo. The sequencing used peripheral blood, collected in a trial of Ad26.COV2.S vaccine versus placebo. In DNA form, the CDR3 reads TGTGCCAGCAGTGCCGGGACCGCTGGCGAGCAGTTCTTC. It is translated as CASSAGTAGEQFF.